This T cell receptor beta chain was found in a study of blood T cell repertoires in COVID-19. At the level of the study: Samples representing acute and convalescent COVID-19 were sourced from the United States, Italy and Spain.

Recruits, aged about 18 to 90 years, lived in about two dozen US areas. Methods used by the authors: It was from reference gene primer amplification that nucleated cell counts were estimated. This table comes from immunoSEQ multiplex PCR, and its TCRdb copy is limited to in-frame clones, with some not included. V and J calls and clone size come straight from that table; D and trimming were deduced from the DNA. Found here are roughly 250,000 clones, about nine tenths of them singletons; the top ten hold approximately 1.2%. Sample: PBMCs or T cells enriched from blood (not recorded which). The clonotype was recovered from a woman in her 40s with acute COVID-19.

This CDR3 reads CATSDAISGNNEQFF. The CDR3 nucleotides are TGTGCCACCAGTGACGCTATTAGCGGAAACAATGAGCAGTTCTTC. The chain combines TRBV24-1 with TRBJ2-1; D is perhaps TRBD2 (6 bases). V was pared by 4 bases and J by 5 bases, with 14 bases between. Per germline, CDR1 KGHDR and CDR2 SFDVKD. This CDR3 has 15 residues.